This TCR beta chain was identified in a study of cytomegalovirus exposure and HLA in healthy donors. The PCR used 60 Vbeta and 13 Jbeta primers. The method was immunoSEQ multiplex PCR; TCRdb's version includes in-frame clones alone and lacks a portion of them. The sample yields 150,000 to 200,000 clones, about 79% seen once. The TCR sequence derives from a woman aged 45-65 years in good health and CMV-seropositive. Sequencing was carried out using PBMCs.

Here the CDR3 DNA reads TGTGCCAGCAGCTTGAGGACAGGCGCTCTTTATGGCTACACCTTC. Amino acids: CASSLRTGALYGYTF. The chain links TRBV5-4 to TRBJ1-2; 7 positions agree with TRBD1. Germline lookup yields CDR1 SGHNT and CDR2 YYREEE (reference sequence). This CDR3 spans 15 amino acids. Trimming took 1 base from V and 5 from J; bases not matched to a gene: 8.